This T cell receptor (beta chain) was observed in a study of long-term antiretroviral therapy in people with HIV. A note on this clone: No antigen is known for it.

Points from the study as a whole: Repertoire composition at all time points was dominated by clones that had expanded before ART. Despite increasing after ART, diversity remained lower than that of transplant donor controls.

Run at survey level, the immunoSEQ assay was version v3.0. Generated by immunoSEQ multiplex PCR, the TCRdb table keeps only in-frame clones and is missing some. The table has over 25,000 clones, 80% to 85% seen once. The germline gives CDR1 SGHAT, CDR2 FQNNGV. CDR3 size: 14 residues. Trimming removed 2 bases at V and 1 base at J, with 6 bases between. This clonotype originated in a young man with HIV. The material sequenced was unsorted PBMCs, taken 0.8 years before starting antiretroviral therapy. V gene TRBV11-2 combines with J gene TRBJ1-5; weak D call: TRBD1 (5 bases). The CDR3, as DNA: TGTGCCAGCAGCTTACGGGGCAGCAATCAGCCCCAGCATTTT. Translation gives CASSLRGSNQPQHF.